One TCR beta chain is described in this entry. No antigen is known for it. The germline V and J ends were trimmed by 0 bases and 8 bases, with 11 bases remaining between them. The CDR3 covers 14 residues. The V gene's germline CDR1 is KGHSH and CDR2 LQKENI. The data originate from a study of T cell responses to AZD1222 COVID-19 vaccine. Whole-study findings and limits: Two AZD1222 administrations were followed by greater Spike-specific TCR breadth and depth. Of spike-specific TCRs, nearly half reportedly target regions left unmutated in variants. Seropositive status at baseline applied to only six AZD1222 recipients. Among the donors, most were white British and more were female, and clonal diversity was possibly underestimated.

Data came from immunoSEQ multiplex PCR; TCRdb stores just in-frame clones and leaves some out. Of tens of thousands of clones listed, approximately 85% are singletons. The rearrangement links TRBV18 to TRBJ2-1; D not certain. The TCR originated in an adult in good health. The sequencing used peripheral blood, collected on day 0 of AZD1222 vaccination. As DNA, the CDR3 is TGTGCCAGCTCACCACCGTCCAGGACGGATGAGCAGTTCTTC. It specifies CASSPPSRTDEQFF. The whole variable domain, remainder taken from reference TRBV18 and TRBJ2-1, is NAGVMQNPRHLVRRRGQEARLRCSPMKGHSHVYWYRQLPEEGLKFMVYLQKENIIDESGMPKERFSAEFPKEGPSILRIQQVVRGDSAAYFCASSPPSRTDEQFFGPGTRLTVL.